This T cell receptor beta chain was sequenced during a study of cytomegalovirus exposure and HLA in healthy donors (dated by TCRdb to 2017 to 2019). Some background on the complete study: According to an earlier analysis of 550 to 750 of the donors, 150 million to 200 million T cells yielded 117 million unique TCR beta sequences and about 300 Gb of sequence data. Around 330 gigabases of sequencing data and tens of millions of unique TCR sequences made up an early release that covered several hundred HLA-typed donors. Of the approximately 400 genotyped donors, over 65% fell in the genetic ancestry cluster associated with self-reported Caucasian donors. The study aimed to test whether signatures of past pathogen exposure could be identified by cataloging public T cell receptors. The study used immunosequencing to profile the T cell repertoires of 600 to 850 subjects and linked those repertoires to cytomegalovirus serostatus. In addition to the first cohort of 650 to 750 subjects, a separate validation cohort of 130 or so different subjects was used. High-throughput TCR immunosequencing, statistical association of individual TCRs with disease status, and machine learning were combined to predict cytomegalovirus infection status. A later analysis re-examined previously published TCR beta repertoires from 610 or so donors and added high-resolution HLA genotyping to investigate patterns of TCR occurrence. In the later analysis, no new phenotypic data were used to find candidate immune exposures; instead, reliance was placed on TCR beta sequences and their occurrence across donors. To decide whether each TCR beta V gene segment behaved as functional or pseudogenic, an earlier analysis of approximately 620 of the donors relied on high-throughput TCR beta sequencing. Donor age, sex, ethnicity and CMV serostatus were collected together with the repertoire data. A later genetic analysis used genome-wide SNP genotypes for about 65% of the roughly 700 donors, treating that subset as a discovery cohort. Every repertoire in the discovery cohort had been generated on one and the same sequencing platform. Both class I and class II loci were covered by HLA typing, at four-digit resolution. Typing coverage differed by locus: A, B, C, DRB1 and DQB1 were typed in about 620-640 donors, DQA1 in 522, DPA1 in around 580, and DPB1 in around 440. About five DR-DQ haplotypes were treated as single units for association and clustering because of strong linkage in the cohort. Among about 370 genotyped donors of the cohort, an average of approximately 240,000 unique TCR beta nucleotide sequences was sequenced per donor, of which roughly 18% were non-productive. Paper-wide results and their limitations: In a later analysis, 15,000 to 20,000 TCR beta sequences were associated with specific HLA alleles at a false discovery rate of 0.05. Because some donors lacked HLA typing at each locus, the association tests relied only on the typed subset. Some IMGT-functional V segments, including TRBV6-2 and TRBV6-3, could not be distinguished by the 87-base-pair reads and were therefore excluded. According to a later genetic analysis, donors in an Asian-associated ancestry cluster had fewer N-insertions in productive TCRs than the approximately 650-donor mean. The presence/absence analyses assumed that sequencing depth was roughly uniform across donors, and that assumption may not be true. Linkage disequilibrium might explain the correlated functional status among segregating V segments, but an unknown experimental factor could not be ruled out. Most TCR sequences were seen in very few donors, while some public TCRs were found in many individuals. The cohort was sequenced for TCR beta chains only, and without alpha or paired-chain data the features that could be detected were limited. A later genetic analysis associated a missense DCLRE1C variant with V-gene and J-gene trimming of TCR beta chains, and an independent cohort replicated the association. The authors suggested that the approach could potentially be extended to other disease states and immunological phenotypes. The study listed over 150 TCR beta chains as associated with cytomegalovirus. Most CMV-associated TCR beta chains appeared to be HLA-restricted in a later analysis, and the HLA associations seemed to be driven largely by CMV exposure. In a later analysis, TCR association rates were found to vary across HLA loci, with the most associated TCRs seen for DRB1 alleles and the fewest for HLA-C alleles. In vitro tests confirmed that a few of the cytomegalovirus-associated TCR beta chains recognize cytomegalovirus antigens. In an earlier analysis of about 550 of the donors, most TCR beta V segments were observed in productive rearrangements about 90% or about 30% of the time, broadly matching IMGT annotations. Because counts were too low, seventeen rarely observed V segments, including chromosome 9 orphons, were left out of the earlier analysis of 500 to 750 of the donors. The sequencing pipeline was judged likely to have produced a cluster of highly shared sequence variants as a technical artifact. Immune exposure information for the cohort was limited to CMV serostatus. A further reported finding was that TCR beta sequences accurately predicted the HLA-A and HLA-B alleles for most subjects in the first cohort. Assigning TCR associations to individual alleles was difficult when HLA alleles, especially DR and DQ, strongly co-occurred. Cytomegalovirus status was reported to be diagnosed by the classifier with high specificity and sensitivity in both the original and validation cohorts. According to a later analysis, parvovirus B19, influenza, CMV and Epstein-Barr virus appeared linked to several top co-occurrence clusters. A later analysis found that HLA-associated TCR beta chains were more clonally expanded and had lower generation probabilities than equally common non-associated chains.

Library preparation used the immunoSEQ multiplex PCR assay. For the multiplex PCR, a mixture combining 60 forward primers for TCR Vbeta segments and 13 reverse primers for TCR Jbeta segments was used. The CDR3 region of rearranged TCR beta genes was amplified from genomic DNA with a multiplex PCR assay. The amplified TCR beta libraries were sequenced on the Illumina HiSeq System as 87-base-pair reads. The authors' analysis ran thus. Across the 600 to 700 repertoires, a later analysis counted 80 million or so unique TCR beta chains, 9 million to 14 million of which were shared by at least two donors. A nearest-neighbor algorithm error-corrected the raw reads and collapsed the reads into unique sequences, merging closely related sequences to remove PCR and sequencing errors. V, D and J gene segments were assigned by aligning CDR3 sequences to IMGT reference sequences. Each retained sequence needed at least a six-nucleotide match to both a V gene segment and a J gene segment. A rearrangement was called productive if the CDR3 had no stop codons and remained in frame with V and J, and every other rearrangement was called non-productive. CDR3 was defined according to IMGT convention as the region running from the second conserved V-encoded cysteine to the conserved J-encoded phenylalanine. The earlier analysis of about 590 of the donors excluded sequences that lacked an unambiguous match to a single V gene segment. An earlier analysis of approximately 590 of the donors called V segments functional above 56.7% productive rearrangements and segregating when the between-donor standard deviation exceeded 5%. A statistical classification framework was built for diagnosing cytomegalovirus status from the catalog of TCR beta chain sequences. In a later analysis, V and J genes were assigned by comparing TCR nucleotide sequences against IMGT/GENE-DB human TR gene sequences. Using the TCRdist pipeline, a later analysis assigned CDR3 sequences along with most-parsimonious VDJ recombination scenarios. In a later analysis, each TCR beta chain was defined by its CDR3 amino acid sequence together with its V-gene family, and reads lacking a unique V-gene family were excluded. As a way to deal with suspected cross-contamination and a sequencing artifact, a later analysis dropped 450 to 600 nucleotide sequences that were highly shared and had low generation probability. A later analysis calculated a clonal expansion index for each public chain from normalized within-repertoire ranks of inferred template counts. In a later analysis, generation probabilities were computed with a VDJ recombination model fitted to out-of-frame rearrangements, and the resulting probabilities were checked against IGoR. A later analysis scored TCR-TCR, TCR-HLA and TCR-CMV co-occurrence with hypergeometric tests, applying a repertoire-size bias correction to TCR pairs. False discovery rates were estimated in a later analysis by permuting HLA or CMV assignments 20 times. In a later analysis, co-occurring TCRs were grouped with DBSCAN, and TCRdist sequence similarity was added when clustering was performed within HLA-allele-positive subsets. Repertoires with fewer than 30,000 or more than 120,000 public chains, plus five repertoires with anomalous nucleotide sharing, were excluded from co-occurrence clustering. TCRdb holds this immuneACCESS table with in-frame rearrangements only. Some clones are missing; in checked studies, unresolved V genes explain under half, and the rest has no known cause. V and J calls and clone size come straight from that table; D and trimming were deduced from the DNA. This sample holds around 150,000 clones; around 65% were observed only once. The ten top clones hold less than 2% of the sample.

The cohort consisted of hundreds of healthy bone marrow donors. Cohort members were all nominally healthy when sampled, although unrecorded immune exposures were likely present. The donor tested CMV seronegative and was one of the 352 seronegative cohort members. Each donor provided a peripheral blood sample, and peripheral blood mononuclear cells were used for TCR beta sequencing. Genomic DNA extraction from the blood cell samples was performed with the Qiagen DNeasy Blood Extraction Kit. This clone was seen a handful of times. Its binding antigen is unknown. Within one base of it there is no much larger clone, and no base qualities were kept. The CDR3 measures 15 amino acids from cysteine to phenylalanine. Left in the record is the CDR3 DNA by itself, 45 bases read in frame from the first base. CDR1 is given as SNHLY and CDR2 as FYNNEI, both from the germline V gene. V sheds 2 bases and J sheds 2 bases, leaving 9 bases between their ends.

The specimen sequenced was PBMCs. This chain is built from TRBV2 and TRBJ1-4, and the D gene may be TRBD1, 5 bases matching. The clonotype was recovered from a male donor in good health and CMV-seronegative. CDR3 protein: CASSEQGGTNEKLFF. The base sequence is TGTGCCAGCAGTGAACAGGGTGGGACTAATGAAAAACTGTTTTTT.